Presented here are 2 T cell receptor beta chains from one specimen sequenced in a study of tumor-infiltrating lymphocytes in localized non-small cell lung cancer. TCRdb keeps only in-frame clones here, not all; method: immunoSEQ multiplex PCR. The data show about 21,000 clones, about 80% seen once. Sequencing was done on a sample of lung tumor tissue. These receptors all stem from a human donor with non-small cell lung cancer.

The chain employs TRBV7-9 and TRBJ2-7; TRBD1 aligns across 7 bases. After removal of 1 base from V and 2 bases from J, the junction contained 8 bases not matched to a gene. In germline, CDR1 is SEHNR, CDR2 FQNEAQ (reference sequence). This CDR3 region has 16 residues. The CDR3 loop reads CASSLDLGGATYEQYF. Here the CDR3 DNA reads TGTGCCAGCAGCTTAGATCTAGGGGGCGCGACCTACGAGCAGTACTTC.

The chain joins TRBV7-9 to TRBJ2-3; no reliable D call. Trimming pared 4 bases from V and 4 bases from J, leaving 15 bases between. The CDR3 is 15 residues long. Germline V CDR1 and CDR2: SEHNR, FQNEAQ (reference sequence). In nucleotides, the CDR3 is TGTGCCAGCAGCTACGCTGGGGTTGAGGCAGATACGCAGTATTTT. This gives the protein CASSYAGVEADTQYF. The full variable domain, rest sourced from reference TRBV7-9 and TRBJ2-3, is DTGVSQNPRHKITKRGQNVTFRCDPISEHNRLYWYRQTLGQGPEFLTYFQNEAQLEKSRLLSDRFSAERPKGSFSTLEIQRTEQGDSAMYLCASSYAGVEADTQYFGPGTRLTVL.